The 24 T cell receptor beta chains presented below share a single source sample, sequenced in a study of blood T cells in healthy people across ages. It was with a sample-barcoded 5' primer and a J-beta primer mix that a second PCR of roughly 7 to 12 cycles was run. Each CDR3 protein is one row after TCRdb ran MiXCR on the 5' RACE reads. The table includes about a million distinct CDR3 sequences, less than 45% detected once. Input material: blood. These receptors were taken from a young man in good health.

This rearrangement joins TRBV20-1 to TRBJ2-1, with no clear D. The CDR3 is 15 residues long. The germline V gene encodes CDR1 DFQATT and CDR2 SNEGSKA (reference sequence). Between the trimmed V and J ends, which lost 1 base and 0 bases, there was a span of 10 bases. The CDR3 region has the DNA TGCAGTGCTAGAGTAGGTAGTGCCTCCTACAATGAGCAGTTCTTC. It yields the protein CSARVGSASYNEQFF.

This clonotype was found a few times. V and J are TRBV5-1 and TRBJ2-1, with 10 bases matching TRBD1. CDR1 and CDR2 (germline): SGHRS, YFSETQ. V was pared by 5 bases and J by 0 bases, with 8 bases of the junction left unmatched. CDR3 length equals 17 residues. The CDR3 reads CASSTGTGANSYNEQFF. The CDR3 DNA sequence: TGCGCCAGCAGTACCGGGACAGGGGCCAACTCCTACAATGAGCAGTTCTTC. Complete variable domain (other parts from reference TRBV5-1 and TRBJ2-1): KAGVTQTPRYLIKTRGQQVTLSCSPISGHRSVSWYQQTPGQGLQFLFEYFSETQRNKGNFPGRFSGRQFSNSRSEMNVSTLELGDSALYLCASSTGTGANSYNEQFFGPGTRLTVL.

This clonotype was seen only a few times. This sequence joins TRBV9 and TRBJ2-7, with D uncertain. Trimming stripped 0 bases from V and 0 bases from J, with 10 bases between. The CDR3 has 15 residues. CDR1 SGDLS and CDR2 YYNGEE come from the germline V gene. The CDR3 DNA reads TGTGCCAGCAGCGTAGAGTCGGGTTCCTCCTACGAGCAGTACTTC. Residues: CASSVESGSSYEQYF.

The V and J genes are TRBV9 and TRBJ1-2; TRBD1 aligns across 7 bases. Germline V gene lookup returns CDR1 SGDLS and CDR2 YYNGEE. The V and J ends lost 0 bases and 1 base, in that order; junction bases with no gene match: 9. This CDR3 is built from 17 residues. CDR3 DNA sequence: TGTGCCAGCAGCGTAGGTACAGGGGCCATTTGTAACTATGGCTACACCTTC. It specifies CASSVGTGAICNYGYTF.

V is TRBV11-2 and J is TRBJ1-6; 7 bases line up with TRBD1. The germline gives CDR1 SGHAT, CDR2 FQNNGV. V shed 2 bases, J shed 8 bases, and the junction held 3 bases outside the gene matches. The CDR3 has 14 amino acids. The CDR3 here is CASSLPGGDSPLHF. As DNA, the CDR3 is TGTGCCAGCAGCTTACCAGGGGGTGATTCACCCCTCCACTTT.

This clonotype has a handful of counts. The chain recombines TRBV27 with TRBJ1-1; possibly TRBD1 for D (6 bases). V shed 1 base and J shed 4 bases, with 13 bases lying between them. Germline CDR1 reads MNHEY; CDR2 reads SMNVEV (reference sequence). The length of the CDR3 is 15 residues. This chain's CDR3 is CASSLFRGRSTEAFF. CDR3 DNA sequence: TGTGCCAGCAGTTTATTCCGGGGGCGGAGCACTGAAGCTTTCTTT.

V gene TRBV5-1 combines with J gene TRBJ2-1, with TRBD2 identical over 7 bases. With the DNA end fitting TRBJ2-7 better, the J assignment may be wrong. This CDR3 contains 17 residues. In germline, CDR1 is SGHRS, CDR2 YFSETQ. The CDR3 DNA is TGCGCCAGCAGCTTGGAGGGAGGGCGGGGCTCCTACAATGAGCAGTACTTC. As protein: CASSLEGGRGSYNEQYF.

CDR3 in amino acids: CASSLGTGGATGEKLFF. Written as DNA, the CDR3 is TGTGCCAGCAGCTTAGGTACAGGGGGCGCTACGGGTGAAAAACTGTTTTTT. The chain couples TRBV13 to TRBJ1-4, with 9 bases matching TRBD1. This CDR3 has 17 residues. From germline, CDR1 is PRHDT and CDR2 FYEKMQ (reference sequence). J gave up 7 bases and V 0 bases, and 9 bases lay outside the gene matches.

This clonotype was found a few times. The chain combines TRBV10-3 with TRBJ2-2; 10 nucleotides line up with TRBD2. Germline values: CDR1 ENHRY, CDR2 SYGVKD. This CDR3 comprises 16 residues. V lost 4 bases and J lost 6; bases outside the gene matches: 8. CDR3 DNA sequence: TGTGCCATCAGTGCCCCAAGCGGGGGGGCCCCCGGGGAGCTGTTTTTT. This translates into CAISAPSGGAPGELFF.

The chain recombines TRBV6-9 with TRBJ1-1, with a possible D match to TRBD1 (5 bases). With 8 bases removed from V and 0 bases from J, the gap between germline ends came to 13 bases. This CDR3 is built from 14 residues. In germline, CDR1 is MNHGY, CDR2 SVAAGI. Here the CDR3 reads CASPVGTLNTEAFF. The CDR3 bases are TGTGCCAGCCCAGTGGGGACCTTGAACACTGAAGCTTTCTTT.

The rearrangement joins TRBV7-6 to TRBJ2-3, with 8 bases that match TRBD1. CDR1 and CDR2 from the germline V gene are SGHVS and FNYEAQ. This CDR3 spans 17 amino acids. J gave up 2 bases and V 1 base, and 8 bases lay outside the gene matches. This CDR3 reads CASSLVRRDRLTDTQYF. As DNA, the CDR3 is TGTGCCAGCAGCTTAGTGCGTCGGGACAGGCTCACAGATACGCAGTATTTT.

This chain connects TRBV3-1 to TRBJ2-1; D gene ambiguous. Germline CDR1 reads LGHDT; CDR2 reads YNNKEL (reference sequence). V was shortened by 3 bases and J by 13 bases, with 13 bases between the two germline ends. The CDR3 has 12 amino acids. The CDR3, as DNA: TGTGCCAGCAGCCACGTAGAAGAGACCCAGTTCTTC. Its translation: CASSHVEETQFF.

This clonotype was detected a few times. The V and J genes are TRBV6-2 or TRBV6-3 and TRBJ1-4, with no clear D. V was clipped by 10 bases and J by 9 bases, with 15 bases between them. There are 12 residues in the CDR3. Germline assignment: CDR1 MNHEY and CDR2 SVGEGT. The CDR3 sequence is CATNTLRQKLFF. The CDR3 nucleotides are TGTGCCACCAACACCCTGAGACAAAAACTGTTTTTT.

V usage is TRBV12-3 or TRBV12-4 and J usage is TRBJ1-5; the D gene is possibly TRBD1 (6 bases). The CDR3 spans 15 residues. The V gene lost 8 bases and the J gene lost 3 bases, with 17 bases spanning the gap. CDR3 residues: CASSTGTISNQPQHF. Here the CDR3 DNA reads TGTGCCAGCTCGACTGGGACAATTTCCAATCAGCCCCAGCATTTT.

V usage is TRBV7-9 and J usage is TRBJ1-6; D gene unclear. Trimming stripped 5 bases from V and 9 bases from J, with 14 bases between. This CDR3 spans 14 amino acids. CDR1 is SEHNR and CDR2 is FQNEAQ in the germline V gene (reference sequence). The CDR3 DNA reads TGTGCCAGCAGCGTGAGAGGGTGGGGTTCACCCCTCCACTTT. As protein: CASSVRGWGSPLHF.

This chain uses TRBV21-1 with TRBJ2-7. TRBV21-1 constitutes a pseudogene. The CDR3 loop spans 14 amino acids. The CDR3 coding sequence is TGTGCCAGCAGCCCCAATAGATCAGCTTACGAGCAGTACTTC. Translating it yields CASSPNRSAYEQYF.

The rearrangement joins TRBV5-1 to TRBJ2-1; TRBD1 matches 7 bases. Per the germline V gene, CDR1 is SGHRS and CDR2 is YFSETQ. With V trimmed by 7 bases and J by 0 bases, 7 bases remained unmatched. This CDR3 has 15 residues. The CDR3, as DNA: TGCGCCAGCGGCGGACAGGAAGGCTCCTACAATGAGCAGTTCTTC. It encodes CASGGQEGSYNEQFF.

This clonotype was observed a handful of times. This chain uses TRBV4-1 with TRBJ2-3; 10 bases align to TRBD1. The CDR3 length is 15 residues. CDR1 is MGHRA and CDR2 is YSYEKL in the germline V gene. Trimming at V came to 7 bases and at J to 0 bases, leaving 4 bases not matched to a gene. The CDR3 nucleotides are TGCGCCAGCAACCGGACAGGGGGAAGCACAGATACGCAGTATTTT. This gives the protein CASNRTGGSTDTQYF.

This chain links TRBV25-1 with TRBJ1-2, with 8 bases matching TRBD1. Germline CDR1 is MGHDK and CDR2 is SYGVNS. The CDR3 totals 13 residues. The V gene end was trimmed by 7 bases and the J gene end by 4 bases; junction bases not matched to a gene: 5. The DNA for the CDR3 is TGTGCCAGCAATTCTGACAGGGGCTATGGCTACACCTTC. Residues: CASNSDRGYGYTF.

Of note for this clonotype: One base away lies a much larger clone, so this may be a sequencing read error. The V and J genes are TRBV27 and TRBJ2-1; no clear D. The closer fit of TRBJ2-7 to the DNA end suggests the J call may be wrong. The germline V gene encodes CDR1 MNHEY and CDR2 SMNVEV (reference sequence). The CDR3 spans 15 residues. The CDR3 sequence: CASSFEPNSYNEQYF. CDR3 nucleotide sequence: TGTGCCAGCAGTTTCGAACCCAACTCCTACAATGAGCAGTACTTC.

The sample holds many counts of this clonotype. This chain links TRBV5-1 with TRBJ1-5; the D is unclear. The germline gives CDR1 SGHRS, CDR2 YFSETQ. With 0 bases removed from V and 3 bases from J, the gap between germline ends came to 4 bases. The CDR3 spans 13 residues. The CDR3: CASSLDLNQPQHF. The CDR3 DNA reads TGCGCCAGCAGCTTGGACCTCAATCAGCCCCAGCATTTT.

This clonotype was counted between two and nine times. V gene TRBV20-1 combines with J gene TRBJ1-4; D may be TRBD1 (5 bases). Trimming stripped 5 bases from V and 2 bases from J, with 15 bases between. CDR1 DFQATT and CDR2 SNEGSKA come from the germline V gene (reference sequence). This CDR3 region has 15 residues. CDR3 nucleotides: TGCAGTGCTGGAGGGGCACAAGCTACTAATGAAAAACTGTTTTTT. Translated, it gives CSAGGAQATNEKLFF.

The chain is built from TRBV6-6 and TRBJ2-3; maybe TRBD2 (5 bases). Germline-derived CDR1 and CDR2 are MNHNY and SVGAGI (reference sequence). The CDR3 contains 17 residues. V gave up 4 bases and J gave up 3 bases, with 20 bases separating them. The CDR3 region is CASSSPPDGIWTDTQYF. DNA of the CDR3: TGTGCCAGCAGTTCGCCGCCTGACGGGATATGGACAGATACGCAGTATTTT.

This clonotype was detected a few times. The CDR3 nucleotides are TGCAGTGCTAGAGATCGACAGAACTACAATGAGCAGTTCTTC. It is translated as CSARDRQNYNEQFF. The genes are TRBV20-1 and TRBJ2-1, with D possibly being TRBD1 (5 bases). Trimming pared 0 bases from V and 3 bases from J, leaving 9 bases between. There are 14 residues in the CDR3. Germline V gene sequence: CDR1 DFQATT, CDR2 SNEGSKA (reference sequence).